The source of this T cell receptor (beta chain) is a study of blood T cells in healthy people across ages. Through a sample-barcoded 5' primer and a J-beta primer mix, a second PCR was run for roughly 6 to 12 cycles. TCRdb called the 5' RACE reads again in MiXCR, with one record for every CDR3 protein. The table records around 700,000 distinct CDR3 sequences, more than 20% of them present only once. These sequences were also reported in another study, on T cells of mothers and their children.

The TCR originated in a boy between 10 and 17 years old in good health. Sequences were obtained from blood.

The CDR3 sequence is CASSLAVVLKGSSGANVLTF. The CDR3 nucleotides read TGTGCCAGCAGCTTAGCAGTCGTTTTAAAAGGGAGCTCTGGGGCCAACGTCCTGACTTTC. This chain connects TRBV7-8 to TRBJ2-6; D is possibly TRBD2 (5 bases). Germline loops: CDR1 SGHVS, CDR2 FQNEAQ. Trimming shortened V by 0 bases and J by 0 bases, and 18 bases separated the two germline ends. This CDR3 has 20 residues.